This TCR beta chain was found in a study of T cell changes during pregnancy in multiple sclerosis. Only in-frame clones appear in the TCRdb table, and some are missing; sequencing was by immunoSEQ multiplex PCR. The sample yields about 100,000 clones, approximately 94% seen once. The CDR3 extends over 17 amino acids. CDR1 and CDR2 from the germline V gene are SGHRS and YFSETQ. Trimming took 4 bases from V and 0 from J; bases not matched to a gene: 5. The sample in question was peripheral blood, obtained after pregnancy. The genes are TRBV5-1 and TRBJ2-6; 9 nucleotides line up with TRBD1. The source is a female donor with multiple sclerosis, enrolled in a pregnancy study. CDR3 protein: CASSLGQGSSGANVLTF. CDR3 DNA sequence: TGCGCCAGCAGCCTGGGACAGGGTAGCTCTGGGGCCAACGTCCTGACTTTC.